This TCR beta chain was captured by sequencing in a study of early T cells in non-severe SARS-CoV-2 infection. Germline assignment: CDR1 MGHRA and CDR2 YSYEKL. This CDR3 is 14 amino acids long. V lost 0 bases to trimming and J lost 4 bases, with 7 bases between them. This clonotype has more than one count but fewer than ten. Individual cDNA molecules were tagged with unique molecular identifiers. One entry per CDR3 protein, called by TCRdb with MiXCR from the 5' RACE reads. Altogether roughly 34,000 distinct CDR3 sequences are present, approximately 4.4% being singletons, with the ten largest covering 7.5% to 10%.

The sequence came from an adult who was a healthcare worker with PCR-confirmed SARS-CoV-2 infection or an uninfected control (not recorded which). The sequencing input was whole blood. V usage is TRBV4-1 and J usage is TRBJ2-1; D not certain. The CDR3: CASSQEDFYNEQFF. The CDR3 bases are TGCGCCAGCAGCCAAGAGGATTTTTACAATGAGCAGTTCTTC.